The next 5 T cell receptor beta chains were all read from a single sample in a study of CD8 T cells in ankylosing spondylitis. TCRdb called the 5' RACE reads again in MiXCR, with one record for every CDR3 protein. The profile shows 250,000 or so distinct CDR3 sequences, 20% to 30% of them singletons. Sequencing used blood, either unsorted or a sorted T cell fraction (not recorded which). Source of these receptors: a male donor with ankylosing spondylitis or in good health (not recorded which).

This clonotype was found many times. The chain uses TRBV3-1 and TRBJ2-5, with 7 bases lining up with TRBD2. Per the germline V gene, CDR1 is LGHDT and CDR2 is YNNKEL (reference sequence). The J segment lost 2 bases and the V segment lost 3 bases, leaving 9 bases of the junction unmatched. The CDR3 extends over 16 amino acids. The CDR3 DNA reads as TGTGCCAGCAGCCACCGGACCGGGGGGTCACAAGAGACCCAGTACTTC. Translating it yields CASSHRTGGSQETQYF.

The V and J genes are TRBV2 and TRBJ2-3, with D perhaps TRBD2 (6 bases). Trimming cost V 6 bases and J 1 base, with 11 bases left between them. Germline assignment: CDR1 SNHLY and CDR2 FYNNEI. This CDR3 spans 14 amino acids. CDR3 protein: CASSLLARTDTQYF. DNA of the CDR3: TGTGCCAGCAGCTTACTAGCACGCACAGATACGCAGTATTTT. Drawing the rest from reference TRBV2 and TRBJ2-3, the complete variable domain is EPEVTQTPSHQVTQMGQEVILRCVPISNHLYFYWYRQILGQKVEFLVSFYNNEISEKSEIFDDQFSVERPDGSNFTLKIRSTKLEDSAMYFCASSLLARTDTQYFGPGTRLTVL.

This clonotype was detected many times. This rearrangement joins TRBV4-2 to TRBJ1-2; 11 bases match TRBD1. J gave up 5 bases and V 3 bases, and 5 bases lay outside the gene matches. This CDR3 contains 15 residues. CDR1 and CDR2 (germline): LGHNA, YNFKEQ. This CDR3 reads CASSQRRDRGYGYTF. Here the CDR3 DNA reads TGTGCCAGCAGCCAGCGGCGGGACAGGGGGTATGGCTACACCTTC.

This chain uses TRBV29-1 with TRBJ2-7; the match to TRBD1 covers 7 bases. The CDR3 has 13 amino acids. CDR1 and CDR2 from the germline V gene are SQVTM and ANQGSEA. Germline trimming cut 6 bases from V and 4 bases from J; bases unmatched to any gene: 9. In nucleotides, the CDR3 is TGCAGCGTGGTGACAGGGTCTGTATACGAGCAGTACTTC. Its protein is CSVVTGSVYEQYF.

The CDR3 spells CASSDSLATDEQFF. CDR3 nucleotide sequence: TGCGCCAGCAGTGATTCCCTAGCGACTGATGAGCAGTTCTTC. This chain links TRBV10-1 with TRBJ2-1; a possible D gene is TRBD2 (6 bases). Trimming removed 3 bases at V and 8 bases at J, with 14 bases between. The germline V gene has CDR1 WNHNN and CDR2 SYGVQD (reference sequence). This CDR3 comprises 14 residues.